These T cell receptor beta chains were read from a single sample in a study of early T cells in non-severe SARS-CoV-2 infection. TCRdb re-called the 5' RACE reads through MiXCR, storing one row per CDR3 protein. Altogether about 48,000 distinct CDR3 sequences are present, around a tenth being singletons, with the ten largest covering roughly 8%. The sequencing input was whole blood. These receptors were obtained from an adult who was a healthcare worker with PCR-confirmed SARS-CoV-2 infection or an uninfected control (not recorded which). Each CDR3 is given with its conserved first and last residue. A D gene is named only where the DNA matches it firmly. Clone size appears in some rows only: once, few, many, or a class for an expanded clone.

j_call: TRBJ2-7
d_call: .
clone_size: few
v_call: TRBV6-1
cdr3_aa: CASSVTRNEQYF
cdr3_nt: TGTGCCAGCAGTGTGACTAGGAACGAGCAGTACTTC

j_call: TRBJ2-3
d_call: .
clone_size: .
v_call: TRBV5-1
cdr3_aa: CASSLAGGRPDTQYF
cdr3_nt: TGCGCCAGCAGCTTGGCGGGGGGCCGGCCAGATACGCAGTATTTT

j_call: TRBJ1-2
d_call: .
clone_size: .
v_call: TRBV12-3/TRBV12-4
cdr3_aa: CASSLRQASNYGYTF
cdr3_nt: TGTGCCAGCAGTTTAAGACAGGCGTCTAACTATGGCTACACCTTC

j_call: TRBJ1-2
d_call: .
clone_size: few
v_call: TRBV14
cdr3_aa: CASSQGTWYGYTF
cdr3_nt: TGTGCCAGCAGCCAAGGAACTTGGTACGGCTACACCTTC

j_call: TRBJ2-7
d_call: TRBD2
clone_size: .
v_call: TRBV12-3/TRBV12-4
cdr3_aa: CASSLAGLAGRSSYEQYF
cdr3_nt: TGTGCCAGCAGTTTAGCGGGACTAGCGGGCCGGTCCTCCTACGAGCAGTACTTC

j_call: TRBJ1-5
d_call: TRBD1
clone_size: few
v_call: TRBV20-1
cdr3_aa: CSASVGGFSGQPQHF
cdr3_nt: TGCAGTGCTAGCGTAGGGGGCTTTAGTGGTCAGCCCCAGCATTTT

j_call: TRBJ1-2
d_call: .
clone_size: .
v_call: TRBV7-2
cdr3_aa: CASSTDSTRYGYTF
cdr3_nt: TGTGCCAGCAGCACAGACTCGACTCGCTATGGCTACACCTTC

j_call: TRBJ2-5
d_call: .
clone_size: few
v_call: TRBV30
cdr3_aa: CAWSRAGVRETQYF
cdr3_nt: TGTGCCTGGAGTAGGGCAGGGGTCAGAGAGACCCAGTACTTC

j_call: TRBJ2-5
d_call: .
clone_size: few
v_call: TRBV6-6
cdr3_aa: CASSYFEGGQETQYF
cdr3_nt: TGTGCCAGCAGTTACTTCGAAGGGGGGCAAGAGACCCAGTACTTC

j_call: TRBJ2-6
d_call: .
clone_size: .
v_call: TRBV4-1
cdr3_aa: CASSPNRGTGANVLTF
cdr3_nt: TGCGCCAGCAGCCCAAATCGGGGTACTGGGGCCAACGTCCTGACTTTC

j_call: TRBJ2-1
d_call: TRBD2
clone_size: few
v_call: TRBV20-1
cdr3_aa: CSATSVSGGRVWNEQFF
cdr3_nt: TGCAGTGCAACCTCAGTCTCTGGCGGGAGAGTCTGGAATGAGCAGTTCTTC

j_call: TRBJ2-5
d_call: TRBD1
clone_size: many
v_call: TRBV9
cdr3_aa: CASSARGDRTLQETQYF
cdr3_nt: TGTGCCAGCAGCGCGAGAGGGGACAGGACTCTTCAAGAGACCCAGTACTTC

j_call: TRBJ1-2
d_call: TRBD1
clone_size: medium-sized
v_call: TRBV27
cdr3_aa: CASRIQGANYGYTF
cdr3_nt: TGTGCCAGCAGAATACAGGGGGCAAACTATGGCTACACCTTC

j_call: TRBJ2-2
d_call: .
clone_size: many
v_call: TRBV11-2
cdr3_aa: CASSLALYGTGELFF
cdr3_nt: TGTGCCAGCAGCTTAGCCCTTTATGGCACCGGGGAGCTGTTTTTT

j_call: TRBJ2-1
d_call: TRBD2
clone_size: .
v_call: TRBV3-1
cdr3_aa: CASSFLAGGGHEQFF
cdr3_nt: TGTGCCAGCAGCTTTCTAGCGGGAGGGGGCCATGAGCAGTTCTTC

j_call: TRBJ2-7
d_call: .
clone_size: few
v_call: TRBV29-1
cdr3_aa: CSVGASSYEQYF
cdr3_nt: TGCAGCGTTGGTGCTAGCAGCTACGAGCAGTACTTC